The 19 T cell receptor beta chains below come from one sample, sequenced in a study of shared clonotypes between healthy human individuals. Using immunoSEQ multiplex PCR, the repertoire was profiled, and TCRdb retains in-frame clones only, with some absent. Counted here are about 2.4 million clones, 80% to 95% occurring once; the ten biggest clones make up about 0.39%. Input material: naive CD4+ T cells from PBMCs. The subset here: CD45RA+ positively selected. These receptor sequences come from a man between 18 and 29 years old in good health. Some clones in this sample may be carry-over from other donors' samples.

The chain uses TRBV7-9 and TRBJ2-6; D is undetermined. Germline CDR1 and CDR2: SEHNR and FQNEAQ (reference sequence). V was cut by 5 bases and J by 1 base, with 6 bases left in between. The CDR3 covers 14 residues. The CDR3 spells CASSHWSGANVLTF. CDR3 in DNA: TGTGCCAGCAGCCATTGGTCTGGGGCCAACGTCCTGACTTTC.

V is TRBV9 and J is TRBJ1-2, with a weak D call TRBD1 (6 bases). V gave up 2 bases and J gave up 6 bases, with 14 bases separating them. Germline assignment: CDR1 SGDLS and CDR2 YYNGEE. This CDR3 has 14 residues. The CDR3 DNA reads TGTGCCAGCAGCGTGCAGGGGTTTAGTAATGGCTACACCTTC. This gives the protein CASSVQGFSNGYTF.

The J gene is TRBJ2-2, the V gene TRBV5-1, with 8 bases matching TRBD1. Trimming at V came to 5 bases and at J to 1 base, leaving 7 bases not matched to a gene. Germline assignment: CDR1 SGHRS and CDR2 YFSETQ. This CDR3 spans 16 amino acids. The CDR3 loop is CASRIITGGNTGELFF. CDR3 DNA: TGCGCCAGCAGAATAATTACAGGGGGGAACACCGGGGAGCTGTTTTTT.

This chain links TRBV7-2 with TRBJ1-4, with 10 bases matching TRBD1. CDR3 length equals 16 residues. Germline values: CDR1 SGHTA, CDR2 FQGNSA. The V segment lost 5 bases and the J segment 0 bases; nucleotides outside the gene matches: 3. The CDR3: CASSATGGPTNEKLFF. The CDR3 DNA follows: TGTGCCAGCAGCGCGACAGGGGGCCCAACTAATGAAAAACTGTTTTTT.

The CDR3: CASSGRSAEMNTEAFF. As DNA, the CDR3 is TGTGCCAGCAGCGGGAGATCAGCAGAGATGAACACTGAAGCTTTCTTT. The chain has TRBV9 and TRBJ1-1, with D unclear. The germline V gene encodes CDR1 SGDLS and CDR2 YYNGEE. This CDR3 spans 16 amino acids. Between the trimmed V and J ends, which lost 3 bases and 0 bases, there was a span of 15 bases.

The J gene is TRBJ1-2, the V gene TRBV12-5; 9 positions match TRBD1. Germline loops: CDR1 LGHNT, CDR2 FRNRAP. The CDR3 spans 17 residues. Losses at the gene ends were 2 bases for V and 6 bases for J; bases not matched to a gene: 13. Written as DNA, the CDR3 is TGTGCTAGTGGTTTGAAGGGACAGGGAAGGCGCCCTCATGGCTACACCTTC. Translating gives CASGLKGQGRRPHGYTF.

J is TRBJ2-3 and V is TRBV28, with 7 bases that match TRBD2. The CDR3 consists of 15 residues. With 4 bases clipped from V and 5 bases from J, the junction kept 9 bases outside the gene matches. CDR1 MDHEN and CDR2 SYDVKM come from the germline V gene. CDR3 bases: TGTGCCAGCAGTTCCCCTTCGGGAGGAATAGATACGCAGTATTTT. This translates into CASSSPSGGIDTQYF. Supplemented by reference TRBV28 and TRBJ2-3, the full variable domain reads DVKVTQSSRYLVKRTGEKVFLECVQDMDHENMFWYRQDPGLGLRLIYFSYDVKMKEKGDIPEGYSVSREKKERFSLILESASTNQTSMYLCASSSPSGGIDTQYFGPGTRLTVL.

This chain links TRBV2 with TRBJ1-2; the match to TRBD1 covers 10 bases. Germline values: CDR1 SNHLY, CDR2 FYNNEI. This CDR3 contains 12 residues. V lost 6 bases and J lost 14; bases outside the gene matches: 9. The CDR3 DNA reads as TGTGCCAGCAGGGGGGACAGGGGACCGAGTACCTTC. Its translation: CASRGDRGPSTF.

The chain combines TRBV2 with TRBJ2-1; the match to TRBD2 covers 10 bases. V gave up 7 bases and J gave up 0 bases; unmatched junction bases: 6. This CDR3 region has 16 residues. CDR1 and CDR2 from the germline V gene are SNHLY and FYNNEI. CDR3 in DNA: TGTGCCAGCAAACAAATAGCGGGAGGCTCCTACAATGAGCAGTTCTTC. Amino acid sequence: CASKQIAGGSYNEQFF.

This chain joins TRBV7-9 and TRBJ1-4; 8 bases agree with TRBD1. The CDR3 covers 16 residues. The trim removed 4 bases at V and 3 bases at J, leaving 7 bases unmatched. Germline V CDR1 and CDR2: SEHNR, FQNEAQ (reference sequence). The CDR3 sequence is CASSWSRGLSNEKLFF. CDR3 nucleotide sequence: TGTGCCAGCAGCTGGAGCAGGGGGCTGTCTAATGAAAAACTGTTTTTT.

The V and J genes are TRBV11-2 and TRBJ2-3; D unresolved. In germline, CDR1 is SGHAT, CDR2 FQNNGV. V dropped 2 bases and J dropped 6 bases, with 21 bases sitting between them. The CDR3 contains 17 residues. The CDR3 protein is CASSLFPSRLTGDTQYF. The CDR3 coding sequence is TGTGCCAGCAGCTTATTCCCCTCCCGGCTAACCGGGGATACGCAGTATTTT.

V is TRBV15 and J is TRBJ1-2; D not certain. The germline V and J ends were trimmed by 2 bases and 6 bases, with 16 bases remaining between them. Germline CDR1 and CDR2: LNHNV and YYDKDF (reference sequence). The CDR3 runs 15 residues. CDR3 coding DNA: TGTGCCACCAGCAGATCAACGGGGATTTGGGATGGCTACACCTTC. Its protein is CATSRSTGIWDGYTF.

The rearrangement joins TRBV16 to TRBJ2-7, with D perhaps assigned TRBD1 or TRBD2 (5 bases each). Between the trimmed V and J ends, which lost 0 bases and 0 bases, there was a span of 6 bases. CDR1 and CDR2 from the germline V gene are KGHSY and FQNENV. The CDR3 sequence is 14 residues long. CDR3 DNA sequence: TGTGCCAGCAGCCAATCTGGGGGCTCCTACGAGCAGTACTTC. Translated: CASSQSGGSYEQYF.

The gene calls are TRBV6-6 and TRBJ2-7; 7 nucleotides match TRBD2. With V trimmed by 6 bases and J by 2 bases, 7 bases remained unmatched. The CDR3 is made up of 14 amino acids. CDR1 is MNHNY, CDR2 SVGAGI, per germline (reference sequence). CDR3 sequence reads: CASRGGTATYEQYF. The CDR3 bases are TGTGCCAGCAGGGGGGGGACTGCAACCTACGAGCAGTACTTC.

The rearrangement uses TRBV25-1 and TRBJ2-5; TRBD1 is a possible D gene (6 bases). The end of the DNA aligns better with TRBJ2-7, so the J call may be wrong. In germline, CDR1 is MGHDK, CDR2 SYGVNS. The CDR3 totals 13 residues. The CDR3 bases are TGTGCCACCGAGGACAGTTTTTTATACGAGCAGTACTTC. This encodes CATEDSFLYEQYF.

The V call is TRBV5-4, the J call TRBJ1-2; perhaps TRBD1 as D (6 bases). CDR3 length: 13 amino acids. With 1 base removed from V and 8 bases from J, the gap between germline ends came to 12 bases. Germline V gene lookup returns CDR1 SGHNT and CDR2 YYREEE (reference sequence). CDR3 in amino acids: CASSLRGTGGYTF. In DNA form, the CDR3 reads TGTGCCAGCAGCTTGAGGGGGACGGGAGGCTACACCTTC.

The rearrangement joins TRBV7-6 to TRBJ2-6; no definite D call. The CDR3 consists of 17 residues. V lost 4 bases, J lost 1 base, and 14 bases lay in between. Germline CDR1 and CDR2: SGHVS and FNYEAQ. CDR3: CASSYGPLGSGANVLTF. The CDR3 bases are TGTGCCAGCAGCTATGGACCTTTGGGATCTGGGGCCAACGTCCTGACTTTC. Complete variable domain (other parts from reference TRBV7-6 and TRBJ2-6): GAGVSQSPRYKVTKRGQDVALRCDPISGHVSLYWYRQALGQGPEFLTYFNYEAQQDKSGLPNDRFSAERPEGSISTLTIQRTEQRDSAMYRCASSYGPLGSGANVLTFGAGSRLTVL.

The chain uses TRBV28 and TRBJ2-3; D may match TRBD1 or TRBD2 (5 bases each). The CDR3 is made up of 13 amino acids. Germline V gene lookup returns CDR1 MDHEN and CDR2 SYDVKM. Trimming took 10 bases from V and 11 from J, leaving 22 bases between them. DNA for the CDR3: TGTGCCACCGGAGGACACAATTTCGACGGGCAGTATTTT. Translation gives CATGGHNFDGQYF.

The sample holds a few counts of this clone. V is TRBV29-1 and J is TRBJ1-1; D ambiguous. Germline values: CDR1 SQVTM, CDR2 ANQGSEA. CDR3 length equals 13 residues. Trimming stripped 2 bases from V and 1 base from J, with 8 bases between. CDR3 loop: CSVETLRNTEAFF. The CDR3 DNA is TGCAGCGTTGAAACTCTTAGGAACACTGAAGCTTTCTTT.